A single sample is the source of the 27 T cell receptor beta chains below, sequenced in a study of blood T cell repertoires in COVID-19. Clones were sequenced by immunoSEQ multiplex PCR, and TCRdb holds only the in-frame ones, with some missing. The table shows about 330,000 clones, with around 90% occurring only once. Specimen: PBMCs or T cells enriched from blood (not recorded which). All receptors come from a woman under 40 who had recovered from COVID-19.

V gene TRBV2 combines with J gene TRBJ2-5, with TRBD1 matching over 7 bases. The CDR3 spans 14 residues. V lost 6 bases, J lost 2 bases, and 6 bases stayed unmatched. Germline V gene sequence: CDR1 SNHLY, CDR2 FYNNEI. The CDR3 loop is CASRTRDSQETQYF. For the CDR3, the DNA is TGTGCCAGCAGGACAAGGGACAGTCAAGAGACCCAGTACTTC.

The V gene is TRBV6-5, the J gene TRBJ1-5, with TRBD1 matching over 7 bases. Unmatched junction bases numbered 12, after V lost 4 bases and J lost 9 bases. The germline V gene has CDR1 MNHEY and CDR2 SVGAGI. There are 15 residues in the CDR3. CDR3 nucleotide sequence: TGTGCCAGCAGTTCCACGACAGGGCCGCGACGGCCCCAGCATTTT. Its translation is CASSSTTGPRRPQHF.

The chain recombines TRBV28 with TRBJ1-1; TRBD1 might be the D (5 bases). Trimming pared 5 bases from V and 4 bases from J, leaving 11 bases between. The CDR3 covers 13 residues. CDR1 MDHEN and CDR2 SYDVKM come from the germline V gene. CDR3 protein: CASSVRVSTEAFF. As DNA, the CDR3 is TGTGCCAGCAGTGTCAGGGTGAGCACTGAAGCTTTCTTT.

V usage is TRBV4-2 and J usage is TRBJ2-5, with D possibly being TRBD1 (5 bases). V lost 0 bases, J lost 1 base, and 6 bases lay in between. This CDR3 has 14 amino acids. Germline V gene lookup returns CDR1 LGHNA and CDR2 YNFKEQ. The CDR3 loop is CASSQETVQETQYF. As DNA, the CDR3 is TGTGCCAGCAGCCAAGAGACAGTCCAAGAGACCCAGTACTTC.

CDR3 in DNA: TGTGCCAGCAGCCGGTCGACAGGGTGGAATGAAAAACTGTTTTTT. This codes for CASSRSTGWNEKLFF. The V and J genes are TRBV7-9 and TRBJ1-4; 7 bases match TRBD1. CDR1 is SEHNR, CDR2 FQNEAQ, per germline (reference sequence). The ends lost 5 bases at V and 5 bases at J; junction bases unmatched: 8. The CDR3 runs 15 residues.

The chain uses TRBV2 and TRBJ1-2; 9 bases fit TRBD1. Trimming removed 6 bases from V and 1 base from J; junction bases left unmatched: 9. The V gene's germline CDR1 is SNHLY and CDR2 FYNNEI. The CDR3 totals 16 residues. CDR3 protein: CASSRDREGFNYGYTF. CDR3 bases: TGTGCCAGCAGCCGGGACAGGGAAGGTTTTAACTATGGCTACACCTTC.

CDR3 residues: CASSLGLQETDTQYF. As DNA, the CDR3 is TGCGCCAGCAGCTTGGGGTTACAGGAGACAGATACGCAGTATTTT. The V call is TRBV5-1, the J call TRBJ2-3; D may be TRBD1 (5 bases). V gave up 0 bases and J gave up 3 bases, with 11 bases separating them. Germline V gene sequence: CDR1 SGHRS, CDR2 YFSETQ. This CDR3 has 15 residues.

J is TRBJ2-7 and V is TRBV5-8; the D gene is possibly TRBD1 (8 bases). Germline assignment: CDR1 SGHTS and CDR2 YDEGEE. V gave up 6 bases and J gave up 1 base, with 14 bases separating them. The CDR3 consists of 14 residues. The CDR3 protein is CASTKQGGSYEQYF. For the CDR3, the DNA is TGTGCCAGCACCAAACAGGGGGGGTCCTACGAGCAGTACTTC.

As to this clone: A junction end diverges from the germline sequence, so it may reflect a read error. The chain combines TRBV6-2 or TRBV6-3 with TRBJ2-7; 7 bases agree with TRBD2. This CDR3 spans 17 amino acids. In germline, CDR1 is MNHEY, CDR2 SVGEGT. The chain's CDR3 is CASSYELRRGRGVEEYF. The CDR3 DNA follows: TGTGCCAGCAGTTACGAGCTCCGTAGGGGACGGGGGGTCGAGGAGTACTTC.

The V call is TRBV5-1, the J call TRBJ2-3; 7 nucleotides agree with TRBD1. Germline V gene sequence: CDR1 SGHRS, CDR2 YFSETQ. The CDR3 has 16 residues. The J segment lost 2 bases and the V segment lost 3 bases, leaving 9 bases of the junction unmatched. The CDR3 DNA reads as TGCGCCAGCAGCTCCCTCGACAGGGACCCCACAGATACGCAGTATTTT. Translation gives CASSSLDRDPTDTQYF.

In the case of this clone: The DNA is left out, because the CDR3 cannot be placed on it with certainty; the CDR3 is given as TCRdb lists it. The CDR3 sequence: CASSSGVNTEAFF. V usage is TRBV19 and J usage is TRBJ1-1. Germline CDR1 is LNHDA and CDR2 is SQIVND (reference sequence). Both ends counted, the CDR3 spans 13 residues.

CDR3 coding DNA: TGTGCCAGCAGGGCCACAGGGAACCAGCCCCAGCATTTT. It encodes CASRATGNQPQHF. V is TRBV6-5 and J is TRBJ1-5; D possibly corresponds to TRBD1 (6 bases). Trimming stripped 6 bases from V and 7 bases from J, with 13 bases between. The CDR3 is 13 amino acids. Germline CDR1 MNHEY, CDR2 SVGAGI.

The rearrangement links TRBV28 to TRBJ2-1, with 11 positions matching TRBD2. Trimming took 6 bases from V and 10 from J; bases not matched to a gene: 14. CDR1 is MDHEN, CDR2 SYDVKM, per germline. This CDR3 region has 16 residues. In nucleotides, the CDR3 is TGTGCCAGCAGCCCCCAGGATCTAGCGGGGGGCGTGGAGCAGTTCTTC. It encodes CASSPQDLAGGVEQFF.

For the CDR3, the DNA is TGTGCCAGCAGCCAAGGACGACTAGCGGGGGATACGCAGTATTTT. As protein: CASSQGRLAGDTQYF. V and J are TRBV4-2 and TRBJ2-3; 11 positions match TRBD2. Germline lookup yields CDR1 LGHNA and CDR2 YNFKEQ. The length of the CDR3 is 15 residues. V dropped 1 base and J dropped 6; count of bases not matched to a gene: 3.

The chain couples TRBV11-1 to TRBJ1-2, with 8 bases aligning to TRBD1. V lost 0 bases to trimming and J lost 7 bases; unmatched junction nucleotides: 4. CDR3 length: 14 residues. CDR1 is SGHAT and CDR2 is FQDESV in the germline V gene (reference sequence). DNA for the CDR3: TGTGCCAGCAGCTTAGCTCAGGGGGCAAGTGGCTACACCTTC. It translates to CASSLAQGASGYTF.

V and J are TRBV27 and TRBJ2-7, with a weak D call TRBD1 (5 bases). V was trimmed by 4 bases and J by 7 bases, leaving 14 bases between them. The CDR3 consists of 13 residues. CDR1 MNHEY and CDR2 SMNVEV come from the germline V gene (reference sequence). This CDR3 reads CASSYGHMGEQYF. CDR3 sequence (DNA): TGTGCCAGCAGTTACGGACACATGGGGGAGCAGTACTTC.

Comment on this clone: The identical CDR3 is also encoded by other nucleotide sequences in the sample. The V gene is TRBV5-1, the J gene TRBJ2-7, with D maybe TRBD1 (5 bases). CDR1 is SGHRS and CDR2 is YFSETQ in the germline V gene. V lost 4 bases to trimming and J lost 3 bases, with 8 bases between them. The length of the CDR3 is 12 residues. The CDR3 sequence is CASSQDSYEQYF. For the CDR3, the DNA is TGCGCCAGCAGCCAAGACAGCTACGAGCAGTACTTC.

The V gene is TRBV28, the J gene TRBJ1-2; a possible D gene is TRBD1 (5 bases). CDR3 size: 15 residues. With 6 bases removed from V and 3 bases from J, the gap between germline ends came to 17 bases. Per germline, CDR1 MDHEN and CDR2 SYDVKM. CDR3: CASRPPRVLDYGYTF. In nucleotides, the CDR3 is TGTGCCAGCAGACCACCCAGGGTCCTGGACTATGGCTACACCTTC.

The rearrangement uses TRBV28 and TRBJ1-5; 12 bases are a match to TRBD1. The V and J ends lost 5 bases and 6 bases, in that order; junction bases with no gene match: 8. The CDR3 runs 16 residues. CDR1 is MDHEN and CDR2 is SYDVKM in the germline V gene. This CDR3 is CASSLPGQGAVQPQHF. The CDR3 DNA sequence: TGTGCCAGCAGTCTACCGGGACAGGGGGCTGTTCAGCCCCAGCATTTT.

The chain has TRBV10-3 and TRBJ2-1, with D perhaps TRBD1 (5 bases). The CDR3 contains 14 residues. Germline CDR1 is ENHRY and CDR2 is SYGVKD. V was trimmed by 6 bases and J by 3 bases, leaving 12 bases between them. The CDR3 loop reads CAISRGHDYNEQFF. For the CDR3, the DNA is TGTGCCATCAGCAGAGGACACGACTACAATGAGCAGTTCTTC.

The V and J genes are TRBV28 and TRBJ1-2; D is unresolved. Germline V gene sequence: CDR1 MDHEN, CDR2 SYDVKM. The CDR3 has 15 amino acids. V lost 6 bases to trimming and J lost 4 bases, with 18 bases between them. In nucleotides, the CDR3 is TGTGCCAGCAGGCGAACCGGGTCCACCCCCTATGGCTACACCTTC. This gives the protein CASRRTGSTPYGYTF.

The gene calls are TRBV10-3 and TRBJ2-7; no clear D gene. This CDR3 contains 14 residues. CDR1 is ENHRY, CDR2 SYGVKD, per germline. The V end was cut by 4 bases, the J end by 0 bases, with 10 bases between. CDR3 in amino acids: CAISGAGLSYEQYF. CDR3 in DNA: TGTGCCATCAGTGGGGCAGGCCTCTCCTACGAGCAGTACTTC.

The chain joins TRBV4-1 to TRBJ2-3, with 8 bases identical to TRBD2. Losses at the gene ends were 3 bases for V and 2 bases for J; bases not matched to a gene: 7. The CDR3 loop spans 16 amino acids. In germline, CDR1 is MGHRA, CDR2 YSYEKL. The CDR3 DNA sequence: TGCGCCAGCAGCCAGCCGCCAGCGGGGGACACAGATACGCAGTATTTT. Translating it yields CASSQPPAGDTDTQYF.

The rearrangement links TRBV11-1 to TRBJ1-1; possibly TRBD1 for D (6 bases). Germline CDR1 SGHAT, CDR2 FQDESV (reference sequence). The V end was cut by 2 bases, the J end by 4 bases, with 8 bases between. This CDR3 has 13 residues. Here the CDR3 DNA reads TGTGCCAGCAGCTTAACAGGGACCACTGAAGCTTTCTTT. It specifies CASSLTGTTEAFF.

This clone appeared once. The rearrangement joins TRBV2 to TRBJ2-7, with a weak D call TRBD2 (5 bases). The ends were cut back, 6 bases at V and 3 bases at J, with 15 bases in the middle. This CDR3 region has 14 residues. Germline values: CDR1 SNHLY, CDR2 FYNNEI. CDR3 bases: TGTGCCAGCAGCGACCGAACTAGTGGCTACGAGCAGTACTTC. Translated, it gives CASSDRTSGYEQYF. The full variable domain, completed using reference TRBV2 and TRBJ2-7, is EPEVTQTPSHQVTQMGQEVILRCVPISNHLYFYWYRQILGQKVEFLVSFYNNEISEKSEIFDDQFSVERPDGSNFTLKIRSTKLEDSAMYFCASSDRTSGYEQYFGPGTRLTVT.

V usage is TRBV12-3 or TRBV12-4 and J usage is TRBJ2-1; D might be TRBD1 (5 bases). Trimming cost V 6 bases and J 10 bases, with 10 bases left between them. CDR3 length: 11 amino acids. The CDR3: CASRLREEQFF. The DNA for the CDR3 is TGTGCCAGCAGACTCAGGGAAGAGCAGTTCTTC.

The genes are TRBV28 and TRBJ1-5; a possible D gene is TRBD1 (6 bases). V lost 8 bases, J lost 7 bases, and 21 bases lay in between. CDR3 size: 15 residues. The V gene's germline CDR1 is MDHEN and CDR2 SYDVKM. In DNA, the CDR3 is TGTGCCAGCGTCGCGGAGCGGGACACTTGGCAGCCCCAGCATTTT. Translated, it gives CASVAERDTWQPQHF. The full variable domain, completed using reference TRBV28 and TRBJ1-5, is DVKVTQSSRYLVKRTGEKVFLECVQDMDHENMFWYRQDPGLGLRLIYFSYDVKMKEKGDIPEGYSVSREKKERFSLILESASTNQTSMYLCASVAERDTWQPQHFGDGTRLSIL.